This TCR beta chain was sequenced during a study of T cells after yellow fever vaccination. Whole-study context: Libraries from low-cell-number fractions were prepared with the SMART-Seq v4 Ultra Low Input RNA kit.

Study-level points and caveats: The study re-detected most primary-vaccination clones after the booster (96% CD4, just over 85% CD8). Overlap between CD4 and CD8 compartments was detected for a small share of clonotypes.

The germline V gene encodes CDR1 MNHEY and CDR2 SMNVEV (reference sequence). The length of the CDR3 is 15 residues. TCRdb itself ran the 5' RACE reads through MiXCR, one entry per CDR3 protein. The sample shows under 600,000 distinct CDR3 sequences, roughly 14% of them seen only once. Regarding this clonotype: Its antigen is as yet unknown. The junction departs from germline at one end; a sequencing error may be responsible.

The material sequenced was PBMCs, taken on the day of the yellow fever booster vaccination. This sequence originates from a man under 40 who received the YFV17D yellow fever vaccine. This rearrangement joins TRBV27 to TRBJ2-7; D possibly corresponds to TRBD1 (5 bases). The CDR3 DNA reads as TGTGCCAGCAGTTTCCAGGGCCCTTTCTCCGACGAGCAGTACTTC. Translation gives CASSFQGPFSDEQYF.